Sequencing of this TCR beta chain was carried out in a study of shared clonotypes between healthy human individuals. Study-level findings and limits: Compared with memory subsets, naive subsets generally had larger estimated richness. A handful of donors held about 4.5% of naive CD4 clonotypes in common. In having few donors, the study represented limited genetic and exposure-history diversity.

About this clone: Its antigen remains unidentified.

Only CD45RO-negative cells positively selected for CCR7 counted as naive CD8 cells, so terminally differentiated effector memory CD45RA+ cells were excluded. Evenly divided among several immunoSEQ plates was the genomic DNA of each subset. Measured with immunoSEQ multiplex PCR; TCRdb has only the in-frame clones, and not every one. The profile shows fewer than 700,000 clones, around 96% of them singletons. Trimming removed 7 bases from V and 13 bases from J; junction bases left unmatched: 10. Germline V gives CDR1 LGHNT, CDR2 FRNRAP. The length of the CDR3 is 14 residues. The sequenced sample consisted of naive CD8+ T cells sorted from blood. J is TRBJ2-1 and V is TRBV12-5; 13 positions agree with TRBD2. The clonotype originates from a woman aged 25 to 39 in good health. The CDR3 is CASATGTSGIDQFF. The CDR3 bases are TGTGCTAGTGCCACCGGGACTAGCGGGATAGATCAGTTCTTC.